These T cell receptor beta chains were read from a single sample in a study of pediatric ulcerative colitis. Sequenced by immunoSEQ multiplex PCR; TCRdb stores in-frame clones only, minus some. The table lists about 36,000 clones, around 73% of them singletons. Sequencing was performed on gut tissue. The receptors originated from a boy aged 5-17 years with moderate ulcerative colitis. Both conserved end residues are part of each CDR3. A D gene is named only where the DNA matches it firmly. A clone size is listed for some rows: how often the clone was seen (once, few, many), or a class if it is expanded.

j_call | v_call | clone_size | d_call | cdr3_aa | cdr3_nt
TRBJ2-1 | TRBV19 | - | TRBD2 | CASKIGGLAGSYNEQFF | TGTGCCAGTAAGATCGGGGGACTAGCGGGATCCTACAATGAGCAGTTCTTC
TRBJ2-2 | TRBV10-2 | - | TRBD2 | CASRQTSSGELFF | TGCGCCAGCAGGCAGACTAGCTCCGGGGAGCTGTTTTTT
TRBJ1-2 | TRBV6-1 | - | - | CASSEAGRGYGYTF | TGTGCCAGCAGTGAAGCGGGTCGGGGCTATGGCTACACCTTC
TRBJ2-1 | TRBV5-1 | - | - | CASRTYNEQFF | TGCGCCAGCCGAACGTACAATGAGCAGTTCTTC
TRBJ2-3 | TRBV10-1 | - | - | CASSDSTDTQYF | TGCGCCAGCAGTGATAGCACAGATACGCAGTATTTT
TRBJ2-7 | TRBV28 | few | TRBD2 | CASSPRMGLAKTYEQYF | TGTGCCAGCAGCCCACGGATGGGACTAGCTAAGACCTACGAGCAGTACTTC
TRBJ1-4 | TRBV5-1 | - | - | CASSLEGPRWEKLFF | TGCGCCAGCAGCTTGGAAGGACCCCGGTGGGAAAAACTGTTTTTT
TRBJ2-3 | TRBV9 | - | TRBD2 | CASSLTSGGAGDTQYF | TGTGCCAGCAGCCTCACTAGCGGGGGGGCTGGAGATACGCAGTATTTT
TRBJ2-5 | TRBV6-5 | - | TRBD1 | CASTLQGAGEETQYF | TGTGCCAGCACCCTACAGGGGGCTGGGGAAGAGACCCAGTACTTC
TRBJ2-1 | TRBV5-6 | - | TRBD2 | CASSLAGPTSYNEQFF | TGTGCCAGCAGCTTAGCGGGGCCCACCTCCTACAATGAGCAGTTCTTC
TRBJ2-7 | TRBV11-3 | - | - | CASSSGVYEQYF | TGTGCCAGCAGCTCGGGAGTCTACGAGCAGTACTTC
TRBJ2-7 | TRBV7-9 | few | - | CASSLGELVRAPYEQYF | TGTGCCAGCAGCTTGGGTGAACTAGTCCGGGCGCCCTACGAGCAGTACTTC
TRBJ1-3 | TRBV23-1 | - | - | CATSIPVGDF | TGCGCCACATCGATCCCAGTTGGCGATTTT
TRBJ1-4 | TRBV5-1 | - | - | CASSPGPGRNEKLFF | TGCGCCAGCAGCCCGGGACCGGGACGTAATGAAAAACTGTTTTTT
TRBJ2-1 | TRBV29-1 | - | TRBD2 | CSAGLAGGPSPNEQFF | TGCAGCGCGGGACTAGCGGGAGGGCCGAGTCCGAATGAGCAGTTCTTC
TRBJ2-1 | TRBV6-5 | - | - | CASSYEFSLDNEQFF | TGTGCCAGCAGTTACGAGTTCAGTTTAGACAATGAGCAGTTCTTC
TRBJ1-2 | TRBV20-1 | - | - | CSASIGEGYTF | TGCAGTGCTAGTATCGGAGAGGGCTACACCTTC
TRBJ2-5 | TRBV19 | - | TRBD2 | CASSRGLAGGSVETQYF | TGTGCCAGTAGTAGGGGACTAGCGGGAGGCTCGGTGGAGACCCAGTACTTC
TRBJ2-3 | TRBV6-1 | - | TRBD1 | CASSEVGTGEGDTQYF | TGTGCCAGCAGTGAAGTTGGGACAGGGGAGGGAGATACGCAGTATTTT
TRBJ1-5 | TRBV19 | - | - | CASSPTLYSNQPQHF | TGTGCCAGTAGTCCCACCCTTTATAGCAATCAGCCCCAGCATTTT
TRBJ1-2 | TRBV7-9 | - | - | CASSFEGDYGYTF | TGTGCCAGCAGCTTCGAGGGGGACTATGGCTACACCTTC
TRBJ1-2 | TRBV30 | once | - | CACPSGPNGGYTF | TGTGCCTGCCCCTCAGGACCCAACGGGGGCTACACCTTC
TRBJ1-5 | TRBV2 | - | TRBD1 | CARQGQSNQPQHF | TGTGCCCGACAGGGTCAAAGCAATCAGCCCCAGCATTTT
TRBJ2-7 | TRBV6-1 | once | TRBD1 | CASSNRDRGSYEQYF | TGTGCCAGCAGTAACCGGGACAGGGGCTCCTACGAGCAGTACTTC
TRBJ2-7 | TRBV7-2 | - | - | CASSLELSGYEQYF | TGTGCCAGCAGCTTAGAACTATCGGGCTACGAGCAGTACTTC
TRBJ1-3 | TRBV19 | - | - | CASISGVTGGNTIYF | TGTGCCAGTATCAGTGGGGTAACCGGTGGAAACACCATATATTTT
TRBJ2-1 | TRBV6-6 | - | TRBD2 | CASSYSAGGIRYEQFF | TGTGCCAGCAGTTACTCGGCGGGGGGGATTCGGTATGAGCAGTTCTTC
TRBJ2-1 | TRBV7-2 | - | TRBD2 | CAAARGTSGGYNEQFF | TGTGCCGCAGCGCGGGGGACTAGCGGGGGTTACAATGAGCAGTTCTTC
TRBJ2-5 | TRBV2 | - | TRBD1 | CASTPGQMKTQYF | TGTGCCAGCACCCCGGGACAGATGAAGACCCAGTACTTC
TRBJ2-1 | TRBV5-4 | - | - | CASSLEGLNEQFF | TGTGCCAGCAGCCTGGAGGGCCTGAATGAGCAGTTCTTC
TRBJ2-6 | TRBV29-1 | few | - | CSVEDRGVSGANVLTF | TGCAGCGTTGAAGACAGGGGGGTTTCTGGGGCCAACGTCCTGACTTTC
TRBJ1-2 | TRBV11-2 | once | - | CASSSGRWRGYTF | TGTGCCAGCAGTTCAGGACGGTGGAGGGGCTACACCTTC
TRBJ2-2 | TRBV7-9 | - | - | CASSFRAGVTGELFF | TGTGCCAGCAGCTTCCGGGCAGGGGTTACCGGGGAGCTGTTTTTT
TRBJ2-5 | TRBV29-1 | few | TRBD2 | CSVAASGGLETQYF | TGCAGCGTCGCCGCTAGCGGCGGGTTGGAGACCCAGTACTTC
TRBJ2-7 | TRBV2 | once | TRBD2 | CASSATERPPSGATSYEQYF | TGTGCCAGCAGTGCTACCGAAAGACCTCCGAGCGGGGCCACCTCCTACGAGCAGTACTTC
TRBJ1-1 | TRBV7-8 | - | - | CASSLVGGAEAFF | TGTGCCAGCAGCTTAGTCGGGGGCGCTGAAGCTTTCTTT
TRBJ1-1 | TRBV19 | - | - | CASSIYGWTKNTEAFF | TGTGCCAGTAGTATATATGGCTGGACAAAGAACACTGAAGCTTTCTTT
TRBJ2-5 | TRBV5-6 | - | - | CASSRGPTSWYF | TGTGCCAGCAGCCGAGGCCCCACGAGTTGGTACTTC
TRBJ2-3 | TRBV7-6 | - | - | CASSLSESDTQYF | TGTGCCAGCAGCTTATCCGAGTCGGATACGCAGTATTTT
TRBJ2-7 | TRBV6-1 | - | - | CASGGEQYF | TGTGCCAGCGGTGGCGAGCAGTACTTC
TRBJ1-1 | TRBV2 | - | TRBD1 | CASSGETGGTEAFF | TGTGCCAGCAGTGGAGAAACAGGGGGCACTGAAGCTTTCTTT
TRBJ2-3 | TRBV25-1 | - | - | CASSEYGGSGDTQYF | TGTGCCAGCAGTGAATATGGAGGGTCTGGAGATACGCAGTATTTT